This is a list of T cell receptor beta chains from one sample in a study of identical twins. Via MiXCR, TCRdb re-called the 5' RACE reads, giving one row per CDR3 protein. Among nearly 650,000 distinct CDR3 sequences listed, roughly 7.1% were seen once. The sample was also reused in another study, on yellow fever vaccine responses in identical twins.

Specimen: PBMCs. The receptors come from a young woman in good health. Both conserved end residues are part of each CDR3. D genes are given only for firm matches. Rows give clone size only sometimes, using once, few, many, or a class for an expanded clone.

-,TRBJ1-5,TRBV20-1,-,TGCAGTGCTAGGGCCCGTTATAGCAATCAGCCCCAGCATTTT,CSARARYSNQPQHF
-,TRBJ2-5,TRBV5-1,-,TGCGCCAGCAGCGGCGGGGCCCTACAAGAGACCCAGTACTTC,CASSGGALQETQYF
many,TRBJ2-2,TRBV4-1,-,TGCGCCAGCAGCCCCCGCGGCGGGGAGCTGTTTTTT,CASSPRGGELFF
few,TRBJ1-2,TRBV29-1,TRBD1,TGCAGCGTTTCCTCCGACAGGGCTGGCTACACCTTC,CSVSSDRAGYTF
few,TRBJ2-1,TRBV25-1,TRBD2,TGTGCCAGCAGTGAGAGCGGGGAGTGGAGCTCCTACAATGAGCAGTTCTTC,CASSESGEWSSYNEQFF
many,TRBJ2-5,TRBV7-2,TRBD2,TGTGCCAGCAGCAATAGGCGGGGGTTCCAAGAGACCCAGTACTTC,CASSNRRGFQETQYF
-,TRBJ2-2,TRBV6-1,TRBD2,TGTGCCAGCACTCGAAGCGGGGGGCGAGTCACCGGGGAGCTGTTTTTT,CASTRSGGRVTGELFF
few,TRBJ1-6,TRBV7-6,-,TGTGCCAGCAGCTTATTCGGCTCACCCCTCCACTTT,CASSLFGSPLHF
many,TRBJ2-1,TRBV12-5,-,TGTGCTAGTGGTTTCTTTGGACCGGGGGCCTACAATGAGCAGTTCTTC,CASGFFGPGAYNEQFF
-,TRBJ1-2,TRBV6-1,-,TGTGCCAGCAGTGAATTGCCTCTGAGTTACGGCTACACCTTC,CASSELPLSYGYTF
many,TRBJ2-5,TRBV12-3/TRBV12-4,-,TGTGCCAGCAGTTTAACCTTTACTCAGACCCAGTACTTC,CASSLTFTQTQYF
many,TRBJ1-6,TRBV12-3/TRBV12-4,TRBD1,TGTGCCAGCAGCGGAGGGACAGGGCGAAATTCACCCCTCCACTTT,CASSGGTGRNSPLHF
-,TRBJ2-3,TRBV7-9,TRBD1,TGTGCCAGCAGCGGCCGGGACAGGGAAATCACAGATACGCAGTATTTT,CASSGRDREITDTQYF
many,TRBJ1-2,TRBV10-3,-,TGTGCCATCAGTGACAGGGTGGGCTATGGCTACACCTTC,CAISDRVGYGYTF
few,TRBJ2-7,TRBV4-1,TRBD1,TGCGCCAGCAGCCAAGAAGACAGGGGCTACGAGCAGTACTTC,CASSQEDRGYEQYF
many,TRBJ2-7,TRBV5-1,TRBD2,TGCGCCAGCAGCTTGGCGACTACTAGCGGGAGTATTTACGAGCAGTACTTC,CASSLATTSGSIYEQYF
few,TRBJ1-2,TRBV12-3/TRBV12-4,-,TGTGCCAGCAGTTCGGAGACGGTTATGGGCTACACCTTC,CASSSETVMGYTF
many,TRBJ2-1,TRBV2,-,TGTGCCAGCAGCGGGACCTTCAATGAGCAGTTCTTC,CASSGTFNEQFF
many,TRBJ2-3,TRBV5-1,TRBD2,TGTGCCAGCAGCTCTAGCGGGAGCACAGATACGCAGTATTTT,CASSSSGSTDTQYF
-,TRBJ2-7,TRBV2,-,TGTGCCAGCTCCACCACCACCTACGAGCAGTACTTC,CASSTTTYEQYF
-,TRBJ2-7,TRBV12-3/TRBV12-4,-,TGTGCCAGCAGTTTACCCCCAGTGGCGGAGCAGTACTTC,CASSLPPVAEQYF
-,TRBJ2-7,TRBV12-5,-,TGTGCTAGTGGTTTGGTACAGGCTGGGATGTACTTC,CASGLVQAGMYF
many,TRBJ2-5,TRBV7-9,TRBD1,TGTGCCAGCAGCTGGGACAGGGGGCAAGAGACCCAGTACTTC,CASSWDRGQETQYF
few,TRBJ1-2,TRBV5-5,-,TGTGCCAGCAACCAGCCATATAACTATGGCTACACCTTC,CASNQPYNYGYTF
few,TRBJ1-6,TRBV20-1,-,TGCAGTGCCTCGACAGTAGAAGGTTCACCCCTCCACTTT,CSASTVEGSPLHF
many,TRBJ1-5,TRBV5-5,-,TGTGCCAGCAGCTGGGGGACTAATCAGCCCCAGCATTTT,CASSWGTNQPQHF
-,TRBJ1-6,TRBV20-1,TRBD1,TGCAGTGCTTATACAGGGGGCGATAGTTCACCCCTCCACTTT,CSAYTGGDSSPLHF
-,TRBJ2-4,TRBV6-1,TRBD1,TGTGCCAGCAGTCCGACAGGGGCACCCAAAAACATTCAGTACTTC,CASSPTGAPKNIQYF
many,TRBJ1-1,TRBV5-1,TRBD1,TGCGCCAGCAGCCCCAGACAGGGGCCTTTGAACACTGAAGCTTTCTTT,CASSPRQGPLNTEAFF
-,TRBJ2-1,TRBV28,-,TGTGCCAGCACCTTAGGGGGTACCTACAATGAGCAGTTCTTC,CASTLGGTYNEQFF
few,TRBJ1-2,TRBV3-1,-,TGTGCCAGCAGCCAAGGAGGGTTGGATGGCTACACCTTC,CASSQGGLDGYTF
-,TRBJ1-5,TRBV5-1,-,TGCGATCGAATTCGGTCGGGATGGGGAGGCAATCAGCCCCAGCATTTT,CDRIRSGWGGNQPQHF
-,TRBJ2-7,TRBV7-3,-,TGTGCCAGCAGCTTGGGGCCGGGAGCGGAGTACGAGCAGTACTTC,CASSLGPGAEYEQYF
few,TRBJ2-1,TRBV20-1,-,TGCAGTGCTAGGGCGGTCCGCTGGGATGAGCAGTTCTTC,CSARAVRWDEQFF
-,TRBJ1-6,TRBV20-1,-,TGCAGTGCGGCAATTAGCTCCTATAATTCACCCCTCCACTTT,CSAAISSYNSPLHF
-,TRBJ1-1,TRBV29-1,-,TGCAGCGTTTGGTTGAACACTGAAGCTTTCTTT,CSVWLNTEAFF
many,TRBJ2-1,TRBV10-3,-,TGTGCCATCAGTGAGTCTGACGGGAGTATGTACAATGAGCAGTTCTTC,CAISESDGSMYNEQFF
many,TRBJ1-2,TRBV12-3/TRBV12-4,-,TGTGCCAGCAGTTTAGGGGGAATTTGGGGCTACACCTTC,CASSLGGIWGYTF
few,TRBJ2-7,TRBV2,TRBD1,TGTGCCAGCAGAACAGGGGGCGCGTTTATCGAGCAGTACTTC,CASRTGGAFIEQYF
-,TRBJ2-5,TRBV20-1,-,TGCAGTGCTAGAGTCTTATACAAAGTTCCGCAAGAGACCCAGTACTTC,CSARVLYKVPQETQYF
many,TRBJ1-5,TRBV12-3/TRBV12-4,-,TGTGCCAGCACCTGGGCCGTCAATCAGCCCCAGCATTTT,CASTWAVNQPQHF
many,TRBJ2-3,TRBV20-1,-,TGCAGTGCCCTATGGGCAGATACGCAGTATTTT,CSALWADTQYF
many,TRBJ1-1,TRBV5-1,-,TGCGCCAGCAGCTTGGAGGGGATTAAGAACACTGAAGCTTTCTTT,CASSLEGIKNTEAFF
many,TRBJ2-2,TRBV15,TRBD2,TGTGCCACCGCTAGACTAGCGGGAGCCGGGGAGCTGTTTTTT,CATARLAGAGELFF
-,TRBJ1-1,TRBV6-1,-,TGTGCCAGCGCAGGTGAAGCGGTAGCGAACACTGAAGCTTTCTTT,CASAGEAVANTEAFF
many,TRBJ2-1,TRBV5-1,TRBD1,TGCGCCAGCAGCTTCTCCCCAGGGACAGTGAGGTCCAGCAATGAGCAGTTCTTC,CASSFSPGTVRSSNEQFF
-,TRBJ2-5,TRBV28,TRBD2,TGTGCCAGCAGTGCGGCTAGCGGAAACGATGAAGAGACCCAGTACTTC,CASSAASGNDEETQYF
-,TRBJ1-1,TRBV4-1,TRBD1,TGCGCCAGCAGCCAGACAGGGTTGGCTGAAGCTTTCTTT,CASSQTGLAEAFF
few,TRBJ2-2,TRBV6-1,TRBD2,TGTGCCAGCCGGGAGGGGGACGCGAACACCGGGGAGCTGTTTTTT,CASREGDANTGELFF
few,TRBJ2-4,TRBV10-1,TRBD1,TGCGCCAGCAGTGGACAGGGGGCGGCCAAAAACATTCAGTACTTC,CASSGQGAAKNIQYF
-,TRBJ2-5,TRBV12-3/TRBV12-4,TRBD2,TGTGCCAGCAGTCCAGGGACTAGCGGGAGAAGGGAGACCCAGTACTTC,CASSPGTSGRRETQYF